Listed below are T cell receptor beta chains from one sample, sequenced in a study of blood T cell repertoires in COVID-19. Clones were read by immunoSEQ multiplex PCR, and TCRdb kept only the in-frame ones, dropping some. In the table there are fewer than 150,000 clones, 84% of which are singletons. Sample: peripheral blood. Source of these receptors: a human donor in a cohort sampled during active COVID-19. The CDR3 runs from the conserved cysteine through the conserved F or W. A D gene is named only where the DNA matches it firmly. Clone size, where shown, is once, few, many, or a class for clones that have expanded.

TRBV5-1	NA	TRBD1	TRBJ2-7	TGCGCCAGCAGCTTTTCTGGACAGGGAAGATTCTACGAGCAGTACTTC	CASSFSGQGRFYEQYF
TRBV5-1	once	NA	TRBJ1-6	TGCGCCAGCAGCCCGGGACTAAGGCATTCACCCCTCCACTTT	CASSPGLRHSPLHF
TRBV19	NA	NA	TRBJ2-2	TGTGCCAGTAGCCGGACAGTTCTCCCCACCCCGAACACCGGGGAGCTGTTTTTT	CASSRTVLPTPNTGELFF
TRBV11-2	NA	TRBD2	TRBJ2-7	TGTGCCAGCAGCTCGCGACTAGCGGGGACCTACGAGCAGTACTTC	CASSSRLAGTYEQYF
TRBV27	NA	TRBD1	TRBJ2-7	TGTGCCAGCAGTTTGACAGGGTTCTCCTACGAGCAGTACTTC	CASSLTGFSYEQYF
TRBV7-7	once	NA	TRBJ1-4	TGTGCTAGCAGCTTTCCATTCTATCGAAGTGAAAAACTGTTTTTT	CASSFPFYRSEKLFF
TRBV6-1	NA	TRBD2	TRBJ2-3	TGTGCCAGCAGTGTTACTAGCGGGGGAAGCACAGATACGCAGTATTTT	CASSVTSGGSTDTQYF
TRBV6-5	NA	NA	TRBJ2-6	TGTGCCAGCGGCTCGAACTCTGGGGCCAACGTCCTGACTTTC	CASGSNSGANVLTF
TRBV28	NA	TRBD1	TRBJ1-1	TGTGCCAGCAGTTTAGGGGGGACAGGGGGCAGGATCACTGAAGCTTTCTTT	CASSLGGTGGRITEAFF
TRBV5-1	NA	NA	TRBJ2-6	TGCGCCACCGCGGGACAGCCCCTCTCTGGGGCCAACGTCCTGACTTTC	CATAGQPLSGANVLTF
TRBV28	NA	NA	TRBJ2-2	TGTGCCATTCAAGGGGCGGGGTTGGACACCGGGGAGCTGTTTTTT	CAIQGAGLDTGELFF
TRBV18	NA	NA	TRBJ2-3	TGTGCCAGCTCACAGGGGAACGGTCACACAGATACGCAGTATTTT	CASSQGNGHTDTQYF
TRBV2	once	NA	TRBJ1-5	TGTGCCAGCAGTGAGGGGCCGCACAATCAGCCCCAGCATTTT	CASSEGPHNQPQHF
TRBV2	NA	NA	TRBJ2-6	TGTGCCAGCAGGGTACTACCCTCTGGGGCCAACGTCCTGACTTTC	CASRVLPSGANVLTF
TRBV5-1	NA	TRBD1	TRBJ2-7	TGCGCCAGCAGCTTGGCCGTGGACAGGGCGGGCTACGAGCAGTACTTC	CASSLAVDRAGYEQYF
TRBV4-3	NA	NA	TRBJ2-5	TGCGCCAGCAGCCAAGGCCAGGACACCCAAGAGACCCAGTACTTC	CASSQGQDTQETQYF
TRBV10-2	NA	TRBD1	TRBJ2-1	TGCGCCAGCAGGCCGGGACAGGCCTCCTACAATGAGCAGTTCTTC	CASRPGQASYNEQFF
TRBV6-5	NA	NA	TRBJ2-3	TGTGCCAGCAGTTATGAGGGCTACGGAGCGCAGTATTTT	CASSYEGYGAQYF
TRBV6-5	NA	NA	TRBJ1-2	TGTGCCAGCAGTTTCCACCTCCAGGACAGCTCCTATGGCTACACCTTC	CASSFHLQDSSYGYTF
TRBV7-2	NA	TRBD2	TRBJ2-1	TGTGCCAGCACTGGACCTCGCGGGGGGAATGAGCAGTTCTTC	CASTGPRGGNEQFF
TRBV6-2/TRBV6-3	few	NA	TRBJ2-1	TGTGCCAGCAGTTGGAGCAGGGTATCAGAGGAGCAGTTCTTC	CASSWSRVSEEQFF
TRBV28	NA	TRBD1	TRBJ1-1	TGTGCCAGCACAATTCGCAACAGGGGGCGGGTAGAAGCTTTCTTT	CASTIRNRGRVEAFF